These T cell receptor beta chains were read from a single sample in a study of OX40 agonist ivuxolimab in advanced cancers. Profiled with immunoSEQ multiplex PCR; TCRdb holds only in-frame clones, not every one. This sample yields fewer than 80,000 clones, of which around 85% are seen a single time; around 6.4% belongs to the top ten. This specimen was CD4+ or CD8+ T cells sorted from blood, taken in a trial of the OX40 agonist ivuxolimab. These receptors all stem from an adult with an advanced solid tumor such as melanoma, head and neck, liver or kidney cancer. The conserved cysteine and the conserved F or W are not part of the CDR3 here.

>TRBV10-3|TRBJ2-7
AISESGNAKY
>TRBV11-2|TRBJ2-2
ASSRQGTANTGELF
>TRBV7-9|TRBJ2-1
ASSPLLTPGKANNEQF
>TRBV28|TRBJ1-3
ASLGGGGRNTIY
>TRBV19|TRBJ2-7
ASSRPGRDRRDEQY
>TRBV7-9|TRBJ1-5
ASSSTGTNQPQH
>TRBV7-2|TRBJ2-2
ASSLATGQGLAGELF
>TRBV5-6|TRBJ1-5
ASSLWAGERSNQPQH
>TRBV5-1|TRBJ2-1
ASSLGPSGGQNEQF
>TRBV7-9|TRBJ1-2
ASSRQGTDGYT
>TRBV5-1|TRBJ2-5
ASSLGGGGQETQY
>TRBV30|TRBJ1-2
AWSPRDRTFYGYT
>TRBV6-1|TRBJ1-1
ASSFFRGTEAF
>TRBV2|TRBJ2-7
ASSLRDSYEQY
>TRBV9|TRBJ2-6
ASSPQGSRNSGANVLT
>TRBV9|TRBJ1-3
ASSDTVATSGNTIY
>TRBV11-1|TRBJ2-5
ASSNPWGHQETQY
>TRBV28|TRBJ2-2
ASSSGQGRAGELF
>TRBV6-5|TRBJ2-7
ASSAGLAAEQY
>TRBV7-2|TRBJ1-1
ASSPRQGSAF
>TRBV19|TRBJ2-1
ASSIGRNEQF
>TRBV6-6|TRBJ1-3
ASSWGVAGNTIY
>TRBV6-1|TRBJ1-5
ASSAHRGGGNQPQH
>TRBV6-1|TRBJ1-5
ASRGGTRGNQPQH
>TRBV11-2|TRBJ2-5
ASSSTGSGAKETQY
>TRBV4-1|TRBJ1-2
ASSPRQGAIGGYT
>TRBV27|TRBJ1-2
ASRTEHYGYT
>TRBV19|TRBJ2-6
ASSPGTGRLGANVLT
>TRBV19|TRBJ2-5
ASSINREETQY
>TRBV6-6|TRBJ2-5
ASTTGSPQETQY
>TRBV7-2|.
ASSLNIGDEQY
>TRBV29-1|TRBJ1-5
SVGEGTQPQH
>TRBV6-1|TRBJ1-5
AISEAGGGTLNQPQH
>TRBV6-1|TRBJ2-1
ASSGGGTFYNEQF
>TRBV28|TRBJ1-2
ASSLGDRSYSYT
>TRBV4-3|TRBJ1-1
ASSQERSGRGCVNTEAF
>TRBV27|TRBJ2-1
ASSPPLLAFNNEQF
>TRBV6-6|TRBJ1-1
ASSYSQGGTEAF
>TRBV5-3|TRBJ1-5
ARKAGQSYSNQPQH
>TRBV7-6|TRBJ2-1
ASSLASSWSEQF
>TRBV5-1|TRBJ1-2
ASSPRQGYGYT
>TRBV27|TRBJ2-3
ASSSISDRGLTDTQY
>TRBV5-4|TRBJ2-3
ASSSKQGPDTQY
>TRBV18|TRBJ2-1
ASSPLPGTGKGNEQF
>TRBV2|TRBJ1-6
ASKDRSSYNSPLH
>TRBV9|TRBJ2-3
ASSVGVGQITQY
>TRBV6-5|TRBJ1-2
ASSPDPGIFYGYT
>TRBV28|TRBJ2-5
ASSPIGQGGQETQY
>TRBV27|TRBJ1-2
ASRQAGANYGYT
>TRBV7-2|TRBJ1-5
ASSLAAMQPQH
>TRBV27|TRBJ2-7
ASSLQIQASYEQY
>TRBV2|TRBJ1-2
ASSEVPRGYT
>TRBV6-5|TRBJ2-3
ASRTGQYTDTQY
>TRBV6-6|TRBJ1-2
ASSYSRSVRGYT
>TRBV2|TRBJ1-2
ASGSPYGYT
>TRBV9|TRBJ2-1
ASSERGNEQF
>TRBV5-1|TRBJ1-1
ASSLAARLNTEAF
>TRBV6-6|TRBJ2-5
ASSYLQGGETQY
>TRBV30|TRBJ2-4
AWSSGTGYAIQY
>TRBV11-2|TRBJ1-2
ASSLWEGKYGYT